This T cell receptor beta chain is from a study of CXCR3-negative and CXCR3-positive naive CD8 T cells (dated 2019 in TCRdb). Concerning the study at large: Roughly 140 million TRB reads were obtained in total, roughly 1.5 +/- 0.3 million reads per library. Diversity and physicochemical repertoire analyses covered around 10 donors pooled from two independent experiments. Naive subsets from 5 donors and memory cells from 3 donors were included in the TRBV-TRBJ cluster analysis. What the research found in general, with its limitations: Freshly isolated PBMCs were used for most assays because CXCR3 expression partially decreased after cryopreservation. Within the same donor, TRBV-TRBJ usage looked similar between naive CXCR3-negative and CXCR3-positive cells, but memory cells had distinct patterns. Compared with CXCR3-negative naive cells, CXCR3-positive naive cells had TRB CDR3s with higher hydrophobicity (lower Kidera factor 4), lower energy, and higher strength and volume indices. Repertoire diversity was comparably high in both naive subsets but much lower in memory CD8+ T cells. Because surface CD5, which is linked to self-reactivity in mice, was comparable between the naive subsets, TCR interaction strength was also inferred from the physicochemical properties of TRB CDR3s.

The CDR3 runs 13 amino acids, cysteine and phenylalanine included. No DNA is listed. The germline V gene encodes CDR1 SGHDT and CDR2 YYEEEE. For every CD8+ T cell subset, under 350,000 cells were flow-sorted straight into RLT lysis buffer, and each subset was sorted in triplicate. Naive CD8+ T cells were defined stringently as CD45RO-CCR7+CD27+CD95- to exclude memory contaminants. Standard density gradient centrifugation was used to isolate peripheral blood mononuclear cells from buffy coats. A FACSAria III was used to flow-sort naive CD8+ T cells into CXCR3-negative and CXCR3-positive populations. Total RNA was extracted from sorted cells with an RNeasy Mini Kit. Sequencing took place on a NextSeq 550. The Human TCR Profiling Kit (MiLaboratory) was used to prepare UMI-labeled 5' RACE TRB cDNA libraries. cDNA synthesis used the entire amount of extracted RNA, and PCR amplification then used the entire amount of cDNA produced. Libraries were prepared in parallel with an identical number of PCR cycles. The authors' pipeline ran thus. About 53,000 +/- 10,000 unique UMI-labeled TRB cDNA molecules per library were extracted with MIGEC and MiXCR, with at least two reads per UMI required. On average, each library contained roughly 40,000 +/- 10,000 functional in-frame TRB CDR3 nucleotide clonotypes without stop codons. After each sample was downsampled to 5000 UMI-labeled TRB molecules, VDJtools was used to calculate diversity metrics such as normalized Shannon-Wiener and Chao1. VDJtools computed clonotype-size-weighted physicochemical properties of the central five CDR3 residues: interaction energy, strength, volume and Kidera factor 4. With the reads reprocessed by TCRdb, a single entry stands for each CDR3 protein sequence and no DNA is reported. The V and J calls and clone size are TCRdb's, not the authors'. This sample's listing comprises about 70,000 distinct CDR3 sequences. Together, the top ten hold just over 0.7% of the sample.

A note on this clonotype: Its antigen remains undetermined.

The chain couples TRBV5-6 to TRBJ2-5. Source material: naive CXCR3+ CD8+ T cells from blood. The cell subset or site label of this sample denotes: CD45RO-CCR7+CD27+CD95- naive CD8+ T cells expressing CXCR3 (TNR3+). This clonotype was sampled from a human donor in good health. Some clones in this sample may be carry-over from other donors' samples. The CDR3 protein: CASSLAQQETQYF.